This T cell receptor beta chain was sequenced for a study of monozygotic twins with inflammatory bowel disease. Study results and limitations: Twins with IBD were found to have lower TCRbeta diversity (inverse Simpson) than healthy co-twins. Repertoire similarity matched across concordant and discordant twins, perhaps owing to limited power.

Germline V CDR1 and CDR2: DFQATT, SNEGSKA (reference sequence). This CDR3 spans 15 amino acids. TCRdb processed the 5' RACE reads again and assigns one entry to each CDR3 protein, with no DNA. Recorded for this sample: 200,000 to 250,000 distinct CDR3 sequences. Concerning this clonotype itself: Its antigen is undetermined.

The genes are TRBV20-1 and TRBJ2-2; TCRdb proposes TRBD2, but this gene call is untestable without DNA. The origin of this receptor is a human donor with ulcerative colitis or Crohn's disease, or a healthy co-twin of an affected twin (not recorded which). The sample consisted of blood. CDR3 sequence reads: CSAGVGGKSTGELFF.